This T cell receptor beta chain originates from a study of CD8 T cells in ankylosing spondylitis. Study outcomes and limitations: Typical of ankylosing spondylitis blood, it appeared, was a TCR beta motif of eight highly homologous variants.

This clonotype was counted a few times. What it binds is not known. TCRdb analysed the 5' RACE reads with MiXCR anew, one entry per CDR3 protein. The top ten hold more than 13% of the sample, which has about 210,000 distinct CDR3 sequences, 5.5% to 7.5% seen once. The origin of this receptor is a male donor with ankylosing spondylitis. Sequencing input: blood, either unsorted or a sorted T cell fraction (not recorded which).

CDR3 in DNA: TGTGCCAGCAGCTGGACAGGGGGCGATTCACCCCTCCACTTT. It is translated as CASSWTGGDSPLHF. V and J are TRBV12-3 or TRBV12-4 and TRBJ1-6; 11 positions match TRBD1. Losses at the gene ends were 6 bases for V and 8 bases for J; bases not matched to a gene: 3. The CDR3 sequence is 14 residues long.